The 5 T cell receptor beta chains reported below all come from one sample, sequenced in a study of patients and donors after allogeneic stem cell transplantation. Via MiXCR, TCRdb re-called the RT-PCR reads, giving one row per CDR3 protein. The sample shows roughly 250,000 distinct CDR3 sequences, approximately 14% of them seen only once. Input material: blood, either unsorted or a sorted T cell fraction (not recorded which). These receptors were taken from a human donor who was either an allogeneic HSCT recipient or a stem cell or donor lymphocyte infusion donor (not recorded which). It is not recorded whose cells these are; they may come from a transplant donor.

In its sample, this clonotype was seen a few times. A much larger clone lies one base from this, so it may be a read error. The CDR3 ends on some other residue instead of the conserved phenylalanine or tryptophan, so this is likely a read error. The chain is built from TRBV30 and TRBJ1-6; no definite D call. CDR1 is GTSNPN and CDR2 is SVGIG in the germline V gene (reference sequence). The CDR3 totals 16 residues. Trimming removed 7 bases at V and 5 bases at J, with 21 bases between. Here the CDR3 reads CASSPTAKLNNSPLHC. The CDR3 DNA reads TGTGCCTCCTCCCCGACGGCAAAGCTTAATAATTCACCCCTCCACTGT.

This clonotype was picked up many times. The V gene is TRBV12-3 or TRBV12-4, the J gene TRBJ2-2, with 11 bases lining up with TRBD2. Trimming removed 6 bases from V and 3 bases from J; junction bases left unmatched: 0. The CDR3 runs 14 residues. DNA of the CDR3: TGTGCCAGCAGACTAGCGGGAGACACCGGGGAGCTGTTTTTT. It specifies CASRLAGDTGELFF.

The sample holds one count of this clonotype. CDR3 bases: TGTGCCAGCAGTGTAATCGGTGGGGAGGGTCAGCCCCAGCATTTT. Translation gives CASSVIGGEGQPQHF. V is TRBV6-1 and J is TRBJ1-5; D not resolved. The CDR3 extends over 15 amino acids. Germline V gives CDR1 MNHNS, CDR2 SASEGT. V lost 4 bases and J 6 bases, leaving 16 bases between the germline ends.

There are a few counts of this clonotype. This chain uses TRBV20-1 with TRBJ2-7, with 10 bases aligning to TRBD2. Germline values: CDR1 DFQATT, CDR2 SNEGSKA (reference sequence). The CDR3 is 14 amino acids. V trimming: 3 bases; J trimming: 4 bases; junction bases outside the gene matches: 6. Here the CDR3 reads CSASASGRPYEQYF. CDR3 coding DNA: TGCAGTGCTAGTGCTAGCGGGAGACCGTACGAGCAGTACTTC.

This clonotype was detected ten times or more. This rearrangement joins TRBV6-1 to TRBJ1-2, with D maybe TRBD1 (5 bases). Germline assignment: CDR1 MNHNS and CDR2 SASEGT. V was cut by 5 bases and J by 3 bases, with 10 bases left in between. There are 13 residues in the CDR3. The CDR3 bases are TGTGCCAGCAGTACCCGACAGTACTATGGCTACACCTTC. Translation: CASSTRQYYGYTF.